One and the same sample provided the 20 T cell receptor beta chains below, sequenced in a study of regulatory T cells in long-lasting Graves disease. Construction of the TCR beta libraries employed iRepertoire HTBI primers in conjunction with Arm-PCR of CDR3 regions. TCRdb itself ran the multiplex PCR reads through MiXCR, one entry per CDR3 protein. Among roughly 500,000 distinct CDR3 sequences listed, under 25% were seen once. Stated time point: persistent/refractory GD, antithyroid drugs over 5 years with positive TRAb. PBMCs were the source of the RNA used for TCR sequencing. The input for sequencing was peripheral blood mononuclear cells (PBMCs), taken when the disease was refractory, from a patient treated with antithyroid drugs. The receptors come from a female donor with Graves disease.

This clonotype appeared a few times. The chain recombines TRBV11-2 with TRBJ2-7; 9 positions agree with TRBD1. Trimming took 5 bases from V and 0 from J; bases not matched to a gene: 11. The V gene's germline CDR1 is SGHAT and CDR2 FQNNGV. There are 17 residues in the CDR3. The DNA for the CDR3 is TGTGCCAGCAGCCACAGGGGGCTGGCGGGGAGCTCCTACGAGCAGTACTTC. Translating it yields CASSHRGLAGSSYEQYF.

The chain links TRBV20-1 to TRBJ2-7, with TRBD1 identical over 7 bases. After removal of 5 bases from V and 3 bases from J, the junction contained 7 bases not matched to a gene. The CDR3 loop spans 13 amino acids. CDR1 and CDR2 from the germline V gene are DFQATT and SNEGSKA (reference sequence). CDR3 protein: CSALRDSHYEQYF. CDR3 nucleotide sequence: TGCAGTGCTCTAAGGGACAGCCACTACGAGCAGTACTTC.

This clonotype was observed a handful of times. The CDR3 coding sequence is TGTGCCAGCACTAACAGGGGGCTGACTATGAACACTGAAGCTTTCTTT. Its protein is CASTNRGLTMNTEAFF. The chain uses TRBV7-9 and TRBJ1-1, with TRBD1 matching 9 bases. V dropped 7 bases and J dropped 0; count of bases not matched to a gene: 9. CDR3 size: 16 residues. Germline CDR1 reads SEHNR; CDR2 reads FQNEAQ (reference sequence).

This clonotype was seen ten or more times. V usage is TRBV7-2 and J usage is TRBJ1-6; 7 nucleotides match TRBD1. CDR1 is SGHTA, CDR2 FQGNSA, per germline. V was pared by 5 bases and J by 7 bases, with 5 bases of the junction left unmatched. The CDR3 contains 14 residues. The DNA of the CDR3 is TGTGCCAGCAGCCCACTCAGGGGGAATTCACCCCTCCACTTT. Translation: CASSPLRGNSPLHF.

V gene TRBV6-2 or TRBV6-3 combines with J gene TRBJ2-7; TRBD2 agrees at 12 bases. CDR3 length: 17 residues. The trim removed 2 bases at V and 8 bases at J, leaving 13 bases unmatched. Looked up from germline, CDR1 is MNHEY and CDR2 is SVGEGT. The chain's CDR3 is CASSYLLAGGPRVKQYF. DNA of the CDR3: TGTGCCAGCAGTTACCTCCTAGCGGGAGGGCCGAGGGTGAAGCAGTACTTC.

This chain connects TRBV2 to TRBJ1-2; a weak D match, TRBD1 (6 bases). CDR1 is SNHLY and CDR2 is FYNNEI in the germline V gene. V was clipped by 1 base and J by 3 bases, with 18 bases between them. The CDR3 covers 17 residues. The CDR3 DNA follows: TGTGCCAGCAGTGAAGGGATGACAGGCATGTCAGACTATGGCTACACCTTC. It translates to CASSEGMTGMSDYGYTF.

This sequence joins TRBV7-3 and TRBJ1-5; 11 bases agree with TRBD1. CDR3 length: 17 residues. Germline lookup yields CDR1 SGHTA and CDR2 FQGTGA. The J segment lost 4 bases and the V segment lost 7 bases, leaving 12 bases of the junction unmatched. The CDR3 loop is CASNQNPGQGGNQPQHF. The CDR3, as DNA: TGTGCCAGCAACCAAAATCCGGGACAGGGGGGGAATCAGCCCCAGCATTTT.

This clonotype was counted ten times or more. The rearrangement links TRBV28 to TRBJ2-7, with D perhaps TRBD2 (6 bases). CDR1 is MDHEN and CDR2 is SYDVKM in the germline V gene. V was pared by 6 bases and J by 6 bases, with 18 bases between. CDR3 length: 14 amino acids. In nucleotides, the CDR3 is TGTGCCAGCAGGCCGCGGATCGGGCGGGGCGAGCAGTACTTC. This codes for CASRPRIGRGEQYF.

This clonotype showed up many times. The chain has TRBV7-9 and TRBJ2-7; D is uncertain. V was cut by 1 base and J by 6 bases, with 7 bases left in between. CDR3 size: 12 residues. The germline V gene has CDR1 SEHNR and CDR2 FQNEAQ (reference sequence). CDR3 protein: CASSLEFTEQYF. Here the CDR3 DNA reads TGTGCCAGCAGCTTAGAGTTCACCGAGCAGTACTTC.

This chain uses TRBV14 with TRBJ2-2; D unresolved. Between the trimmed V and J ends, which lost 1 base and 5 bases, there was a span of 17 bases. The CDR3 length is 17 residues. Germline CDR1 SGHDN, CDR2 FVKESK. CDR3 sequence reads: CASSQGRNRILTGELFF. In nucleotides, the CDR3 is TGTGCCAGCAGCCAAGGCCGAAACCGAATCTTAACCGGGGAGCTGTTTTTT.

This clonotype has a count of ten or more. J is TRBJ2-5 and V is TRBV28; 7 positions agree with TRBD1. The germline V gene encodes CDR1 MDHEN and CDR2 SYDVKM. There are 16 residues in the CDR3. The V segment lost 7 bases and the J segment 4 bases; nucleotides outside the gene matches: 15. Written as DNA, the CDR3 is TGTGCCAGCAAGGTTTTCTGGGACAGTGCAGGAGAGACCCAGTACTTC. It translates to CASKVFWDSAGETQYF.

The rearrangement joins TRBV5-1 to TRBJ1-6; no clear D gene. V was cut by 0 bases and J by 9 bases, with 10 bases left in between. The CDR3 runs to 14 residues. Germline-derived CDR1 and CDR2 are SGHRS and YFSETQ. CDR3 in amino acids: CASSLDVGFSPLHF. CDR3 bases: TGCGCCAGCAGCTTGGACGTTGGTTTTTCACCCCTCCACTTT.

This clonotype was counted at least ten times. This chain uses TRBV29-1 with TRBJ1-1; D remains ambiguous. The ends were cut back, 5 bases at V and 0 bases at J, with 10 bases in the middle. CDR1 is SQVTM, CDR2 ANQGSEA, per germline. The CDR3 is 13 amino acids. The CDR3 sequence is CSVPLLMNTEAFF. CDR3 in DNA: TGCAGCGTTCCTTTACTTATGAACACTGAAGCTTTCTTT.

The table lists this clonotype with many counts. V is TRBV28 and J is TRBJ2-5; 10 nucleotides line up with TRBD2. J was trimmed by 3 bases and V by 5 bases; bases with no gene match: 9. The CDR3 has 16 residues. Germline CDR1 MDHEN, CDR2 SYDVKM. In DNA form, the CDR3 reads TGTGCCAGCAGTATTCCAAGCGGGAGGGCAAAAGAGACCCAGTACTTC. As protein: CASSIPSGRAKETQYF.

This clonotype was counted a few times. The rearrangement links TRBV12-3 or TRBV12-4 to TRBJ2-7; D remains ambiguous. Deletions cut 6 bases from V and 0 bases from J, with 12 bases between. This CDR3 has 14 amino acids. CDR3 in DNA: TGTGCCAGCAGCCCTGGCTCTAGCTCCTACGAGCAGTACTTC. Protein: CASSPGSSSYEQYF.

This clonotype was detected a few times. V usage is TRBV7-9 and J usage is TRBJ2-1; perhaps TRBD2 as D (6 bases). CDR1 is SEHNR and CDR2 is FQNEAQ in the germline V gene (reference sequence). The CDR3 length is 15 residues. Trimming took off 4 bases at V and 5 bases at J, with 15 bases between the two ends. The CDR3 DNA follows: TGTGCCAGCAGCTCCCTTGGCGGGGCGGACAATGAGCAGTTCTTC. It yields the protein CASSSLGGADNEQFF.

This clonotype was counted ten times or more. V is TRBV2 and J is TRBJ1-1, with a weak D call TRBD1 (5 bases). CDR1 is SNHLY, CDR2 FYNNEI, per germline. With 4 bases removed from V and 5 bases from J, the gap between germline ends came to 11 bases. This CDR3 region has 13 residues. CDR3 in DNA: TGTGCCAGCAGTGCAGGGACCGGAACTGAAGCTTTCTTT. Encoded protein: CASSAGTGTEAFF.

A few counts support this clonotype. The rearrangement links TRBV7-8 to TRBJ2-2; TRBD1 matches 7 bases. From germline, CDR1 is SGHVS and CDR2 FQNEAQ. The CDR3 sequence is 15 residues long. Trimming at V came to 0 bases and at J to 7 bases, leaving 5 bases not matched to a gene. CDR3 protein: CASSLATGIVGELFF. The CDR3 nucleotides are TGTGCCAGCAGCTTAGCGACAGGGATCGTCGGGGAGCTGTTTTTT.

DNA of the CDR3: TGTGCCAGCAGTGCGGAGAACGGGTACGGGGAGCTGTTTTTT. Translated: CASSAENGYGELFF. This chain connects TRBV6-1 to TRBJ2-2; D remains ambiguous. The V and J ends lost 4 bases and 7 bases respectively, with 13 bases between them. Germline V gene sequence: CDR1 MNHNS, CDR2 SASEGT. The CDR3 runs 14 residues.

The sample holds many counts of this clonotype. The rearrangement links TRBV7-9 to TRBJ2-7, with TRBD2 identical over 7 bases. CDR1 is SEHNR and CDR2 is FQNEAQ in the germline V gene (reference sequence). The junction had 5 bases not matched to a gene; V was cut back by 5 bases and J by 4 bases. The CDR3 is 13 amino acids. The CDR3 spells CASSLSGDYEQYF. The CDR3 nucleotides read TGTGCCAGCAGCCTGAGCGGGGATTACGAGCAGTACTTC.